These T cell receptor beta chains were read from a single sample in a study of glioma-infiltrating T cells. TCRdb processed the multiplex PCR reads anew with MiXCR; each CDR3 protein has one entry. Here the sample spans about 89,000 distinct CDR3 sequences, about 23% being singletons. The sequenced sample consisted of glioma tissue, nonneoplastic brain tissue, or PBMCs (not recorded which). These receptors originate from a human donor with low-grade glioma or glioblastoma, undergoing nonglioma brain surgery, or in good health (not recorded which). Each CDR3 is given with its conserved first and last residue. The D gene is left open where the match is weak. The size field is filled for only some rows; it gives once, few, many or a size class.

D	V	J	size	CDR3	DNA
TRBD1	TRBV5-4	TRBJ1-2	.	CASSTLTGDYGYTF	TGTGCCAGCAGCACCTTAACAGGGGACTATGGCTACACCTTC
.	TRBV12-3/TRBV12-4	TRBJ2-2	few	CASSLTFRLAGELFF	TGTGCCAGCAGTTTAACGTTTAGGCTCGCCGGGGAGCTGTTTTTT
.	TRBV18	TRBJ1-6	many	CASSLDPRSPLHF	TGTGCCAGCTCACTGGACCCTCGATCACCCCTCCACTTT
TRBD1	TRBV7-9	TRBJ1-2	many	CASSRDRGGYTF	TGTGCCAGCAGCCGGGACAGGGGTGGCTACACCTTC
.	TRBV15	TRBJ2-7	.	CATRERFSYEQYF	TGTGCCACCAGGGAAAGGTTCTCCTACGAGCAGTACTTC
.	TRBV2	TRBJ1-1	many	CASSDGRKNTEAFF	TGTGCCAGCAGTGACGGTCGAAAGAACACTGAAGCTTTCTTT
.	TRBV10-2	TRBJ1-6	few	CASSEEHRGNSPLHF	TGCGCCAGCAGTGAGGAGCACCGGGGTAATTCACCCCTCCACTTT
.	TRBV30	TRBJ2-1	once	CAWKRQEAYNEQFF	TGTGCCTGGAAGAGGCAGGAAGCTTACAATGAGCAGTTCTTC
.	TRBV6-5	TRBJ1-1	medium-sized	CASSYSKQGNTEAFF	TGTGCCAGCAGTTACTCGAAGCAGGGGAACACTGAAGCTTTCTTT
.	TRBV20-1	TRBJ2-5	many	CSALKYQETQYF	TGCAGTGCCCTCAAATACCAAGAGACCCAGTACTTC
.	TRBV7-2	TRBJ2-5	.	CASSFLGGGGETQYF	TGTGCCAGCAGCTTTCTCGGCGGAGGGGGAGAGACCCAGTACTTC
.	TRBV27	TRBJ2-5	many	CASSPRPRDDETQYF	TGTGCCAGCAGCCCTCGTCCCCGGGACGACGAGACCCAGTACTTC
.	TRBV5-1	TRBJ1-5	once	CASSLRRQFSRNQPQHF	TGCGCCAGCAGCTTGCGACGGCAATTTTCTCGCAATCAGCCCCAGCATTTT
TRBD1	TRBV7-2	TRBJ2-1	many	CASSFGTGGDEQFF	TGTGCCAGCAGCTTTGGGACAGGGGGCGATGAGCAGTTCTTC
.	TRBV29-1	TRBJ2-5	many	CSVARQFGETQYF	TGCAGCGTTGCACGTCAGTTTGGGGAGACCCAGTACTTC
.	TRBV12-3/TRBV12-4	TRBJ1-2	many	CASRDPWHYGYTF	TGTGCCAGCCGGGACCCTTGGCACTATGGCTACACCTTC
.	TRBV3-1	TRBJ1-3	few	CASSRSSGLYPSGNTIYF	TGTGCCAGCAGCCGATCTTCCGGACTCTACCCCTCTGGAAACACCATATATTTT
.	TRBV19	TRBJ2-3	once	CASSPGLGVGTDTQYF	TGTGCCAGTAGTCCGGGCCTCGGGGTGGGCACAGATACGCAGTATTTT
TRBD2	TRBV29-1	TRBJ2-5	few	CSVGIQRGAETQYF	TGCAGCGTTGGGATCCAGCGGGGGGCCGAGACCCAGTACTTC
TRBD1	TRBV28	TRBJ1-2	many	CATKDRGVGYGYTF	TGTGCCACCAAAGACAGGGGGGTAGGCTATGGCTACACCTTC
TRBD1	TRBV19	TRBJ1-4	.	CASSINGQGNEKLFF	TGTGCCAGTAGTATAAATGGACAGGGTAACGAAAAACTGTTTTTT
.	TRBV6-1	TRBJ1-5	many	CASNPDSGNQPQHF	TGTGCCAGCAATCCCGACAGTGGCAATCAGCCCCAGCATTTT
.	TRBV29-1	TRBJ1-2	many	CSRMEKGGYTF	TGCAGCCGCATGGAAAAGGGTGGCTACACCTTC
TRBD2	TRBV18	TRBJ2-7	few	CASSAGLAAYEQYF	TGTGCCAGCTCAGCGGGACTAGCGGCCTACGAGCAGTACTTC
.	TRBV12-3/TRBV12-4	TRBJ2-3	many	CASSLGRYTDTQYF	TGTGCCAGCAGTCTTGGGCGATACACAGATACGCAGTATTTT
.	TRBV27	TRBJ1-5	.	CASKTGNQPQHF	TGTGCCAGCAAAACGGGCAATCAGCCCCAGCATTTT
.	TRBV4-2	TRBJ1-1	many	CASSPSGYTEAFF	TGTGCCAGCAGCCCCTCAGGGTACACTGAAGCTTTCTTT
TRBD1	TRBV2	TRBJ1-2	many	CASRMNRGDYGYTF	TGTGCCAGCAGGATGAACAGGGGTGACTATGGCTACACCTTC
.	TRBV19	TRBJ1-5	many	CASSIWRNNQPQHF	TGTGCCAGTAGTATATGGCGGAATAATCAGCCCCAGCATTTT
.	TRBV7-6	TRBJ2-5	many	CASTSWQGETQYF	TGTGCCAGCACTTCATGGCAGGGGGAGACCCAGTACTTC
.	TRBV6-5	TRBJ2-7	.	CASLLAPPYEQYF	TGTGCCAGCCTCCTCGCTCCCCCCTACGAGCAGTACTTC
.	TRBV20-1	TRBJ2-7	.	CSASRQSYEQYF	TGCAGTGCTAGTCGACAGTCCTACGAGCAGTACTTC